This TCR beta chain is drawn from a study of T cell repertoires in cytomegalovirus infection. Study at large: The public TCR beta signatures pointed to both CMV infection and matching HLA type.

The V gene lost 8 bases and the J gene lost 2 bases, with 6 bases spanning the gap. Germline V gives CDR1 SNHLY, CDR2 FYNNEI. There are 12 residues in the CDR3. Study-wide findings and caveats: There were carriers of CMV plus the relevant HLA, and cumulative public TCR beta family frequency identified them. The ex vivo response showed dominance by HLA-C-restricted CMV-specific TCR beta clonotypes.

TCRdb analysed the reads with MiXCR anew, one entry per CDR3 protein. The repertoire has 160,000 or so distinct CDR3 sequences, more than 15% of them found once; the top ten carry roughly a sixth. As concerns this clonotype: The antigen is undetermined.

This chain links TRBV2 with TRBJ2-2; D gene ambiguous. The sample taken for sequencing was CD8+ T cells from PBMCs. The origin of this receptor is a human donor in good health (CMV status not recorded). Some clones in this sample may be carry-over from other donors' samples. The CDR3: CASVKNTGELFF. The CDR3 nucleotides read TGTGCCAGCGTGAAAAACACCGGGGAGCTGTTTTTT. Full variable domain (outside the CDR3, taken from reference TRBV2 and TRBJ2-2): EPEVTQTPSHQVTQMGQEVILRCVPISNHLYFYWYRQILGQKVEFLVSFYNNEISEKSEIFDDQFSVERPDGSNFTLKIRSTKLEDSAMYFCASVKNTGELFFGEGSRLTVL.